Below are 25 T cell receptor beta chains sequenced from a single sample in a study of beta chain features in type 1 diabetes. What was sequenced were expressed TCRB transcripts, since all of the isolated RNA had been reverse transcribed. Repertoires were generated with immunoSEQ multiplex PCR, while TCRdb's copy carries only in-frame clones and drops some. The sample includes fewer than 900,000 clones, 17% of them seen just once. Material for sequencing was naive CD4+ T cells from blood. The receptors stem from a woman between 18 and 30 years old in good health.

This clone has more than one count but fewer than ten. V gene TRBV7-3 combines with J gene TRBJ2-1; 10 positions agree with TRBD2. The CDR3 covers 14 residues. CDR1 is SGHTA, CDR2 FQGTGA, per germline. After removal of 6 bases from V and 8 bases from J, the junction contained 7 bases not matched to a gene. CDR3 residues: CASSLAGELHEQFF. The CDR3 nucleotides read TGTGCCAGCAGTCTAGCGGGAGAGTTACATGAGCAGTTCTTC.

This rearrangement joins TRBV6-6 to TRBJ2-3; 9 bases are a match to TRBD2. The CDR3 is 15 residues long. Germline CDR1 MNHNY, CDR2 SVGAGI (reference sequence). Trimming cost V 2 bases and J 2 bases; bases outside gene matches: 2. In nucleotides, the CDR3 is TGTGCCAGCAGTTACACTAGCGGGTACACAGATACGCAGTATTTT. This codes for CASSYTSGYTDTQYF.

The chain employs TRBV10-3 and TRBJ2-1; either TRBD1 or TRBD2 may fit D (5 bases each). Germline V lookup: CDR1 ENHRY, CDR2 SYGVKD. CDR3 length: 15 amino acids. V was pared by 6 bases and J by 4 bases, with 16 bases between. For the CDR3, the DNA is TGTGCCATCAGGGACAATAACCGGGATTACAATGAGCAGTTCTTC. Protein product: CAIRDNNRDYNEQFF.

V usage is TRBV7-9 and J usage is TRBJ2-5; 7 nucleotides line up with TRBD2. This CDR3 has 16 residues. V trimming: 1 base; J trimming: 2 bases; junction bases outside the gene matches: 7. The germline V gene encodes CDR1 SEHNR and CDR2 FQNEAQ (reference sequence). The CDR3 here is CASSLGTGTKQETQYF. Here the CDR3 DNA reads TGTGCCAGCAGCTTAGGAACCGGGACTAAACAAGAGACCCAGTACTTC.

J is TRBJ2-1 and V is TRBV7-9, with 8 nucleotides matching TRBD2. CDR1 and CDR2 from the germline V gene are SEHNR and FQNEAQ (reference sequence). The CDR3 has 15 residues. V lost 5 bases and J lost 6; bases outside the gene matches: 9. The CDR3 here is CASSPPGLEGNEQFF. In DNA, the CDR3 is TGTGCCAGCAGCCCACCGGGACTAGAGGGCAATGAGCAGTTCTTC.

This clone turned up a few times. The rearrangement links TRBV7-3 to TRBJ2-5, with D possibly TRBD1 on 6 matching bases. CDR3 length: 14 residues. V dropped 4 bases and J dropped 5 bases, with 14 bases sitting between them. CDR1 and CDR2 (germline): SGHTA, FQGTGA. The CDR3 DNA sequence: TGTGCCAGCAGCTCCGGACAGCCCGGGGAGACCCAGTACTTC. It codes for CASSSGQPGETQYF. Full variable domain (remainder filled in from reference TRBV7-3 and TRBJ2-5): GAGVSQTPSNKVTEKGKYVELRCDPISGHTALYWYRQSLGQGPEFLIYFQGTGAADDSGLPNDRFFAVRPEGSVSTLKIQRTERGDSAVYLCASSSGQPGETQYFGPGTRLLVL.

The CDR3 region has the DNA TGTGCCACCAGCAGAGTAGTAGGGTTGCTAGCCTACGAGCAGTACTTC. Its translation: CATSRVVGLLAYEQYF. The chain couples TRBV15 to TRBJ2-7; D unresolved. CDR3 length: 16 amino acids. CDR1 is LNHNV and CDR2 is YYDKDF in the germline V gene (reference sequence). V was clipped by 1 base and J by 2 bases, with 15 bases between them.

This chain links TRBV10-2 with TRBJ2-3; a possible D gene is TRBD1 (5 bases). Deletions cut 7 bases from V and 2 bases from J, with 13 bases between. Germline V gene lookup returns CDR1 WSHSY and CDR2 SAAADI. This CDR3 has 14 amino acids. CDR3: CASTRDRFTDTQYF. The CDR3 DNA reads as TGCGCCAGCACACGTGACAGATTCACAGATACGCAGTATTTT.

The chain recombines TRBV7-2 with TRBJ1-2; 9 positions agree with TRBD1. Germline CDR1 and CDR2: SGHTA and FQGNSA. The CDR3 runs 15 residues. J lost 4 bases, V lost 1 base, and 4 bases had no gene match. The CDR3 DNA follows: TGTGCCAGCAGCTTAGGGACAGGGGTCCCCTATGGCTACACCTTC. Amino acids: CASSLGTGVPYGYTF.

This clone occurred a few times. The V gene is TRBV7-8, the J gene TRBJ2-1; D is undetermined. The germline V gene encodes CDR1 SGHVS and CDR2 FQNEAQ. Trimming left V 5 bases short and J 4 bases short, with 12 bases between. This CDR3 region has 14 residues. The CDR3 nucleotides are TGTGCCAGCAGCGCCCTTTCTCTGTACAATGAGCAGTTCTTC. As protein: CASSALSLYNEQFF.

The chain links TRBV5-8 to TRBJ2-1, with D perhaps TRBD2 (5 bases). This CDR3 comprises 14 residues. The V end was cut by 4 bases, the J end by 10 bases, with 18 bases between. CDR1 and CDR2 (germline): SGHTS, YDEGEE. The CDR3 coding sequence is TGTGCCAGCAGCATGGAGAGGGCCGTAGGCGAGCAGTTCTTC. Protein: CASSMERAVGEQFF.

A few counts support this clone. The chain joins TRBV7-8 to TRBJ2-7, with 8 bases that match TRBD1. Trimming took 3 bases from V and 1 from J; bases not matched to a gene: 5. Germline loops: CDR1 SGHVS, CDR2 FQNEAQ. The CDR3 has 15 residues. CDR3 bases: TGTGCCAGCAGCTTTTCCACAGGGGGGTCCTACGAGCAGTACTTC. As protein: CASSFSTGGSYEQYF. The full variable domain, rest sourced from reference TRBV7-8 and TRBJ2-7, is GAGVSQSPRYKVAKRGQDVALRCDPISGHVSLFWYQQALGQGPEFLTYFQNEAQLDKSGLPSDRFFAERPEGSVSTLKIQRTQQEDSAVYLCASSFSTGGSYEQYFGPGTRLTVT.

The chain uses TRBV7-2 and TRBJ2-5, with D possibly matching TRBD1 (5 bases). The germline V and J ends were trimmed by 2 bases and 3 bases, with 7 bases remaining between them. The CDR3 is made up of 13 amino acids. Looked up from germline, CDR1 is SGHTA and CDR2 is FQGNSA. CDR3: CASSLSGKETQYF. The CDR3, as DNA: TGTGCCAGCAGCTTATCAGGGAAAGAGACCCAGTACTTC.

This clone has a handful of counts. The chain is built from TRBV5-1 and TRBJ2-3; no clear D gene. Trimming stripped 2 bases from V and 2 bases from J, with 6 bases between. Germline CDR1 and CDR2: SGHRS and YFSETQ. CDR3 length equals 13 residues. The CDR3 is CASSLKFTDTQYF. The CDR3 DNA reads as TGCGCCAGCAGCTTAAAGTTCACAGATACGCAGTATTTT.

This clone was detected only a few times. This rearrangement joins TRBV11-2 to TRBJ2-7; the match to TRBD2 covers 11 bases. CDR1 SGHAT and CDR2 FQNNGV come from the germline V gene. The CDR3 loop spans 18 amino acids. Trimming took 1 base from V and 4 from J; bases not matched to a gene: 12. The CDR3: CASSLVYRTTSGKYEQYF. CDR3 bases: TGTGCCAGCAGCTTAGTGTACCGTACGACTAGCGGGAAATACGAGCAGTACTTC. Full variable domain (missing parts from reference TRBV11-2 and TRBJ2-7): EAGVAQSPRYKIIEKRQSVAFWCNPISGHATLYWYQQILGQGPKLLIQFQNNGVVDDSQLPKDRFSAERLKGVDSTLKIQPAKLEDSAVYLCASSLVYRTTSGKYEQYFGPGTRLTVT.

This clone was recorded a few times. The V call is TRBV5-4, the J call TRBJ1-4, with 10 bases matching TRBD1. J was trimmed by 3 bases and V by 1 base; bases with no gene match: 3. The CDR3 is made up of 16 amino acids. The V gene's germline CDR1 is SGHNT and CDR2 YYREEE (reference sequence). CDR3 loop: CASSLRQGAANEKLFF. CDR3 bases: TGTGCCAGCAGCTTGAGACAGGGGGCTGCTAATGAAAAACTGTTTTTT.

The CDR3 DNA sequence: TGTGCCAGCAGCTTACCGGGACTAGCGGGAGGAGGCTACAATGAGCAGTTCTTC. Amino acids: CASSLPGLAGGGYNEQFF. The chain recombines TRBV7-9 with TRBJ2-1; 15 positions agree with TRBD2. The germline gives CDR1 SEHNR, CDR2 FQNEAQ (reference sequence). The CDR3 covers 18 residues. With 2 bases clipped from V and 3 bases from J, the junction kept 5 bases outside the gene matches.

The chain has TRBV7-9 and TRBJ2-3, with 9 bases that match TRBD1. Germline-derived CDR1 and CDR2 are SEHNR and FQNEAQ (reference sequence). CDR3 length: 15 amino acids. V gave up 5 bases and J gave up 6 bases; unmatched junction bases: 9. The CDR3 sequence: CASSPWTGDSDTQYF. CDR3 nucleotides: TGTGCCAGCAGCCCGTGGACAGGGGATTCGGATACGCAGTATTTT.

The chain is built from TRBV2 and TRBJ2-3; D ambiguous. The CDR3 extends over 13 amino acids. Per germline, CDR1 SNHLY and CDR2 FYNNEI. V was shortened by 6 bases and J by 3 bases, with 10 bases between the two germline ends. This CDR3 is CASRVFSTDTQYF. The CDR3, as DNA: TGTGCCAGCAGGGTCTTTTCTACAGATACGCAGTATTTT.

The V and J genes are TRBV29-1 and TRBJ2-2; weak D call: TRBD1 (6 bases). The CDR3 is 13 amino acids. V shed 6 bases and J shed 0 bases, with 8 bases lying between them. Germline V lookup: CDR1 SQVTM, CDR2 ANQGSEA. The CDR3 loop is CSVTGTNTGELFF. In nucleotides, the CDR3 is TGCAGCGTAACAGGGACGAACACCGGGGAGCTGTTTTTT.

There are many counts of this clone. J is TRBJ2-4 and V is TRBV21-1; TRBD1 reflects the table's D call only, with no check against the DNA. TRBV21-1 is assigned pseudogene status. This CDR3 region has 17 residues. CDR3 residues: CASSKGFKGRGSNIQYF. CDR3 nucleotide sequence: TGTGCCAGCAGCAAAGGATTCAAAGGCAGGGGGTCGAACATTCAGTACTTC.

This clone turned up a few times. The rearrangement uses TRBV7-8 and TRBJ2-1, with 14 bases aligning to TRBD2. Germline V CDR1 and CDR2: SGHVS, FQNEAQ. This CDR3 has 16 residues. Losses at the gene ends were 6 bases for V and 7 bases for J; bases not matched to a gene: 8. This chain's CDR3 is CASSIGLAGGRNEQFF. CDR3 bases: TGTGCCAGCAGTATAGGACTAGCGGGAGGTCGGAATGAGCAGTTCTTC.

In its sample, this clone was seen a few times. The CDR3 sequence: CASSQRGTGSYEQYF. For the CDR3, the DNA is TGTGCCAGCAGCCAAAGGGGGACAGGGTCCTACGAGCAGTACTTC. The chain carries TRBV2 and TRBJ2-7, with 9 positions matching TRBD1. CDR3 length: 15 amino acids. Per germline, CDR1 SNHLY and CDR2 FYNNEI. With 6 bases clipped from V and 1 base from J, the junction kept 7 bases outside the gene matches.

The chain employs TRBV7-2 and TRBJ2-3; TRBD2 matches at 8 bases. V trimming: 6 bases; J trimming: 3 bases; junction bases outside the gene matches: 8. The CDR3 has 15 residues. Per the germline V gene, CDR1 is SGHTA and CDR2 is FQGNSA. For the CDR3, the DNA is TGTGCCAGCAGGAGCAGCGGGAGTCTGACAGATACGCAGTATTTT. Its protein is CASRSSGSLTDTQYF.

The chain combines TRBV9 with TRBJ2-1; 9 bases agree with TRBD2. Trimming removed 4 bases from V and 8 bases from J; junction bases left unmatched: 13. From germline, CDR1 is SGDLS and CDR2 YYNGEE. There are 16 residues in the CDR3. In nucleotides, the CDR3 is TGTGCCAGCAGCCCCCAGCTACTAGCGGGCCTCGATGAGCAGTTCTTC. Its protein product is CASSPQLLAGLDEQFF. The full variable domain, its missing parts supplied by reference TRBV9 and TRBJ2-1, is DSGVTQTPKHLITATGQRVTLRCSPRSGDLSVYWYQQSLDQGLQFLIQYYNGEERAKGNILERFSAQQFPDLHSELNLSSLELGDSALYFCASSPQLLAGLDEQFFGPGTRLTVL.